This T cell receptor (beta chain) came from a study of Graves' ophthalmopathy and Graves' hyperthyroidism. TCR beta CDR3 regions were amplified from RNA transcripts. Investigators did first-round RT-PCR with HTBI primers, then second-round multiplex PCR. TCRdb analysed the multiplex PCR reads with MiXCR anew, one entry per CDR3 protein. The data show about 620,000 distinct CDR3 sequences, 22% seen once. The V and J ends lost 3 bases and 5 bases respectively, with 13 bases between them. Germline-derived CDR1 and CDR2 are WNHNN and SYGVQD (reference sequence). This CDR3 spans 14 amino acids. The table lists this clonotype with many counts.

The TCR comes from a young woman with stable Graves' hyperthyroidism. Some clones in this sample may be carry-over from other donors' samples. The chain uses TRBV10-1 and TRBJ1-1; possibly TRBD1 for D (5 bases). The source material was peripheral blood. The CDR3 spells CASSEGTRGTEAFF. CDR3 DNA: TGCGCCAGCAGTGAAGGGACGCGGGGTACTGAAGCTTTCTTT.